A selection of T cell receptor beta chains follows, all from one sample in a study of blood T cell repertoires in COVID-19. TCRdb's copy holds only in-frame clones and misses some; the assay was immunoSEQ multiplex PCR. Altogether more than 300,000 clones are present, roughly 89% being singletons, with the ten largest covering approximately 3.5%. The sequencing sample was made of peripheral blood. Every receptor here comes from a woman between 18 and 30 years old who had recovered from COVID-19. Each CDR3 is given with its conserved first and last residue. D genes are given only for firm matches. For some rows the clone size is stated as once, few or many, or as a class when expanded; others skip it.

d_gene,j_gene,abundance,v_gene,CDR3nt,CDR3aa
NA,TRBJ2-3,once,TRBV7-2,TGTGCCAGCAGCGTTACGGGGTTCAGCACAGATACGCAGTATTTT,CASSVTGFSTDTQYF
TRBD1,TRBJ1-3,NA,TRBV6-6,TGTGCCAGCAGTCTTTATCCAGGGACAGGGGGCAGAGGTGGAAACACCATATATTTT,CASSLYPGTGGRGGNTIYF
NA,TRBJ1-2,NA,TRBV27,TGTGCCAGCAGTTTAGGAGGAAGGCTTGCAGGCTACACCTTC,CASSLGGRLAGYTF
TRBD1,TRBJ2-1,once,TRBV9,TGTGCCAGCAGCGAGAGTGGGGACAGGGCCCGTGATAATGAGCAGTTCTTC,CASSESGDRARDNEQFF
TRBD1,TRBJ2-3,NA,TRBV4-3,TGCGCCAGCAGCCAGGGCTGGACAGGGGAATTGTATACGCAGTATTTT,CASSQGWTGELYTQYF
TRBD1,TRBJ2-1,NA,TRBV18,TGTGCCAGCTCACCACTACAGGGGCCTGGGACCTACAATGAGCAGTTCTTC,CASSPLQGPGTYNEQFF
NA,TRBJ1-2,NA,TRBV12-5,TGTGCTAGTGGTTTGGTTTCGGGGGATTGGGACTATGGCTACACCTTC,CASGLVSGDWDYGYTF
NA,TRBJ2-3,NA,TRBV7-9,TGTGCCAGCAGCTTATCGGTACTAGCAGTGGCCACAGATACGCAGTATTTT,CASSLSVLAVATDTQYF
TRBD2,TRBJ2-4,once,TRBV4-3,TGCGCCAGCAGCCAAGATTGGATAGCGGGAGGGATTTTGAGAAACATTCAGTACTTC,CASSQDWIAGGILRNIQYF
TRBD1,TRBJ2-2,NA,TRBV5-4,TGTGCCAGCAGCTTGCTGGGACAGGGGGTCACCGGGGAGCTGTTTTTT,CASSLLGQGVTGELFF
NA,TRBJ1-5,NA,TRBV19,TGTGCCAGTAGTATAAAACAGGTGGGAAATCAGCCCCAGCATTTT,CASSIKQVGNQPQHF
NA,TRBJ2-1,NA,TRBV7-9,TGTGCCAGCAGCCGGAGCAATGAGCAGTTCTTC,CASSRSNEQFF
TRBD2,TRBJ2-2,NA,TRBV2,TGTGCCAGCAGCGCTAGCGGGAGACCCACCGGGGAGCTGTTTTTT,CASSASGRPTGELFF
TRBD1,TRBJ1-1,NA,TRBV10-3,TGTGCCATCAGTTCCGGACAGGGGCGGAGGGACACTGAAGCTTTCTTT,CAISSGQGRRDTEAFF
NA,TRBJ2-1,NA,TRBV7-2,TGTGCCAGCAGCTTATCCAGCGGTGAGCAGTTCTTC,CASSLSSGEQFF
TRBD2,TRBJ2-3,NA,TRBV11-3,TGTGCCAGCAGCTTAGTGACTAGCGGGAGGCGTAGAGATACGCAGTATTTT,CASSLVTSGRRRDTQYF
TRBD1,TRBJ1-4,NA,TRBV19,TGTGCCAGTAGTTCTCCGGGACAGGGGGCAACTAATGAAAAACTGTTTTTT,CASSSPGQGATNEKLFF
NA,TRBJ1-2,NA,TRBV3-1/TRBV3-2,TGTGCCAGCAGCCAAGGGCCGGTAAGGAGCTATGGCTACACCTTC,CASSQGPVRSYGYTF
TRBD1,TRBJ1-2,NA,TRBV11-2,TGTGCCAGCAGCTTCGGACAGGGAGACTTGTGGGGCTACACCTTC,CASSFGQGDLWGYTF
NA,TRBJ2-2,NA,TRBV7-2,TGTGCCAGCAGCTTAGTAGTGGGAGGCACCGGGGAGCTGTTTTTT,CASSLVVGGTGELFF
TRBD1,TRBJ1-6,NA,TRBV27,TGTGCCAGCACCCGGACAGGGAGCAATTCACCCCTCCACTTT,CASTRTGSNSPLHF
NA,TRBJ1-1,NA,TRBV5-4,TGTGCCAGCAGTGGACAGCTCGGGGTCACTGAAGCTTTCTTT,CASSGQLGVTEAFF
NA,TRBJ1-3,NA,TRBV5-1,TGCGCCAGCAGGCCGGTCCTCTCTGGAAACACCATATATTTT,CASRPVLSGNTIYF
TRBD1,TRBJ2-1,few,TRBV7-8,TGTGCCAGCAGCCAGACAGGGGGTTCCTACAATGAGCAGTTCTTC,CASSQTGGSYNEQFF
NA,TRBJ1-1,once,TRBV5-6,TGTGCCAGCAGCCGGGGGGGTCGAGGCAACACTGAAGCTTTCTTT,CASSRGGRGNTEAFF
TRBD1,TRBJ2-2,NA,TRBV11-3,TGTGCCAGCAGCTCGGGACAGGGGGTTGAAACCGGGGAGCTGTTTTTT,CASSSGQGVETGELFF
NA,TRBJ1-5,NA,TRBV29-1,TGCAGCGTTGATGGGGGACACATGGGTCAGCCCCAGCATTTT,CSVDGGHMGQPQHF
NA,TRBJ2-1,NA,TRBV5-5,TGTGCCAGCAGCTTGGAACGGCCCTCCGGGGGGTTCTTC,CASSLERPSGGFF
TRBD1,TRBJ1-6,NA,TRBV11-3,TGTGCCAGCAGCTCCCGACAGGGGCGAGATTCACCCCTCCACTTT,CASSSRQGRDSPLHF
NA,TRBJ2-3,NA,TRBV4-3,TGCGCCAGCAGCCAAGCTTTTCGGGATACGCAGTATTTT,CASSQAFRDTQYF
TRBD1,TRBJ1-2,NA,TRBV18,TGTGCCAGCTCACCAAAACAAGCCCCGACAGGGCGTTATAACTATGGCTACACCTTC,CASSPKQAPTGRYNYGYTF
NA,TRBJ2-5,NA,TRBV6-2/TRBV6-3,TGTGCCAGCAGTCACGGGGGAGAGGGGTACCAAGAGACCCAGTACTTC,CASSHGGEGYQETQYF
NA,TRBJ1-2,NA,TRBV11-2,TGTGCCAGCAGCCGAGACAGGAGTAACTATGGCTACACCTTC,CASSRDRSNYGYTF
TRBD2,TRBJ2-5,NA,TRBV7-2,TGTGCCAGCAGCTTACTTCTAGCGGGATCTGGGTACTTC,CASSLLLAGSGYF
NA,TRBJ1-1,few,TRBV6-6,TGTGCCAGCAGAGCCCCGGGACATTTGAACACTGAAGCTTTCTTT,CASRAPGHLNTEAFF
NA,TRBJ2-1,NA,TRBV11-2,TGTGCCAGCAGCTTAAGCCCCCCCCCTAACTACAATGAGCAGTTCTTC,CASSLSPPPNYNEQFF
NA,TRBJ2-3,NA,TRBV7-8,TGTGCCAGCAGCTTAGCGTCCGGGACTAGCACAGATACGCAGTATTTT,CASSLASGTSTDTQYF
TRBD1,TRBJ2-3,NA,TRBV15,TGTGCCACCAGCAGAGCCGGGACAGGGGGGAGCACAGATACGCAGTATTTT,CATSRAGTGGSTDTQYF
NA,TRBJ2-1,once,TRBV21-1,TGTGCCAGCAGCAACCGGGAGGGCCCCCGGGGTGAGCAGTTCTTC,CASSNREGPRGEQFF
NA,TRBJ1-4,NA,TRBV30,TGTGCCTGGAGTGTACGGGAAAAACTGTTTTTT,CAWSVREKLFF
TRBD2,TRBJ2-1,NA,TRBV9,TGTGCCAGCAGCGTGCGGACTAGCGGGAGTGGGGAGCAGTTCTTC,CASSVRTSGSGEQFF
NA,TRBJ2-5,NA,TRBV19,TGTGCCAGTAGTATAGATCTTACGGGTCAAGAGACCCAGTACTTC,CASSIDLTGQETQYF
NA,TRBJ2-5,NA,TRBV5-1,TGCGCCAGCAGCTTCAAAGGGGTGGCCGAGACCCAGTACTTC,CASSFKGVAETQYF
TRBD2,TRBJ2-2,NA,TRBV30,TGTGCCTGGAGTGCGGGTAGCGGACTAGCGAACACCGGGGAGCTGTTTTTT,CAWSAGSGLANTGELFF
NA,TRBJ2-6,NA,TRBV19,TGTGCCAGTAGTGAGGAAAACAGGGCTGGGGCCAACGTCCTGACTTTC,CASSEENRAGANVLTF
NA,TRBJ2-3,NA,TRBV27,TGTGCCAGCAGTATCCGGGGGGCGTGGGGCACAGATACGCAGTATTTT,CASSIRGAWGTDTQYF
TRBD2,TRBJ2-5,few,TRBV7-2,TGTGCCAGCAGCTTATGGACGGGGGGGGAGACCCAGTACTTC,CASSLWTGGETQYF
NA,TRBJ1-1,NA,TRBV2,TGTGCCAGCAGTGTTAGCGTGGGCACTGAAGCTTTCTTT,CASSVSVGTEAFF
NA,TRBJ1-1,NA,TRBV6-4,TGTGCCAGCAGGGGGGGATTCGGAGAAGCTTTCTTT,CASRGGFGEAFF
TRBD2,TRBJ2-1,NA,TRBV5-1,TGCGCCAGCAGCTTGGGAGCGGGGGGTTACAATGAGCAGTTCTTC,CASSLGAGGYNEQFF
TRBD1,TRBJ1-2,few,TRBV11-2,TGTGCCAGCAGAAAAGGACAGGGTGGCTACACCTTC,CASRKGQGGYTF
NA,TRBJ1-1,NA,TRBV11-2,TGTGCCAGCAGCTTGACAGCCTGGAACACTGAAGCTTTCTTT,CASSLTAWNTEAFF
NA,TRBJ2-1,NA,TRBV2,TGTGCCAGCAGAGAACAGGGAAATGAGCAGTTCTTC,CASREQGNEQFF